The subject of this entry is one T cell receptor (beta chain). The data belong to a study of blood T cell repertoires in COVID-19. Overall study context: Acute-phase and convalescent COVID-19 samples originated in the United States, Italy and Spain. The analysed material was cDNA or gDNA that came from T cells, B-cell-depleted T cells, or PBMCs.

In the original analysis: Using reference gene primer amplification, nucleated cell counts were estimated. Sequencing used immunoSEQ multiplex PCR; TCRdb keeps in-frame clones, though not all of them. The D gene and trimming were derived from the DNA, and the V and J assignments and clone size from that table. Here the sample spans roughly 75,000 clones, about four fifths being singletons. This TCR derives from a woman between 70 and 85 years old with acute or convalescent COVID-19. The material sequenced was peripheral blood.

As DNA, the CDR3 is TGCGCCAGCAGCCAAGGGGCGGGGGCCCAAGAGACCCAGTACTTC. As protein: CASSQGAGAQETQYF. The chain has TRBV4-1 and TRBJ2-5, with D possibly matching TRBD2 (7 bases). The germline gives CDR1 MGHRA, CDR2 YSYEKL. CDR3 length equals 15 residues. Trimming removed 1 base from V and 1 base from J, with 10 bases in between.